This T cell receptor beta chain derives from a study of beta chain features in type 1 diabetes. Isolation of CD4+ naive, central memory, regulatory and stem cell-like memory cells was achieved by sorting via CD45RO/CCR7/CD25/CD127/CD95/CD27. This clone was seen at least ten times. The sequenced template was cDNA made from the entire isolated RNA. Naive, central memory and regulatory T cell samples yielded around 3.4 million reads on average. Method: immunoSEQ multiplex PCR; TCRdb's copy keeps in-frame clones and lacks some. The sample contains around 170,000 clones, over 7.5% of which appear only once. Trimming stripped 5 bases from V and 8 bases from J, with 15 bases between. Germline V gives CDR1 SGHTA, CDR2 FQGNSA. CDR3 size: 13 residues.

This receptor was obtained from a woman between 18 and 30 years old in good health. Input material: central memory CD4+ T cells from blood. The J gene is TRBJ1-2, the V gene TRBV7-2; TRBD1 might be the D (5 bases). This chain's CDR3 is CASSPQGREGYTF. CDR3 in DNA: TGTGCCAGCAGCCCTCAGGGTAGAGAGGGCTACACCTTC.